This record looks at one T cell receptor beta chain sequence and its context. It may be a read error: a sequence one base away is much more abundant. The data originate from a study of immune characterization of retroperitoneal liposarcoma. MiXCR was run by TCRdb on the PCR reads, yielding one entry per CDR3 protein. This sample has around 19,000 distinct CDR3 sequences, with 35% to 40% found just once. Germline CDR1 and CDR2: MNHNS and SASEGT. The CDR3 loop spans 15 amino acids. The receptor comes from a male donor with retroperitoneal liposarcoma. The specimen was blood. The V and J genes are TRBV6-1 and TRBJ2-4; 7 positions match TRBD2. CDR3 nucleotides: TGTGTCAGCAGTATGAGCGGGGATGCCAAAAACATTCAGTACTTC. Its protein product is CVSSMSGDAKNIQYF.